What follows is one T cell receptor (beta chain) and its context. In the PCR, 60 Vbeta and 13 Jbeta primers were used. Generated by immunoSEQ multiplex PCR, the TCRdb table keeps only in-frame clones and is missing some. The repertoire holds about 140,000 clones, roughly 87% seen once, with 0.4% to 0.55% in the top ten. The data belong to a study of cytomegalovirus exposure and HLA in healthy donors. J was trimmed by 4 bases and V by 0 bases; bases with no gene match: 4. Germline CDR1 and CDR2: LNHDA and SQIVND (reference sequence). This CDR3 has 16 amino acids. Sample: PBMCs. The chain links TRBV19 to TRBJ2-1; 9 bases match TRBD2. The TCR was taken from a woman aged 40 to 50 in good health and CMV-seronegative. CDR3: CASSIDKAGGYNEQFF. CDR3 bases: TGTGCCAGTAGTATAGATAAAGCGGGAGGATACAATGAGCAGTTCTTC.